Listed below are T cell receptor beta chains from one sample, sequenced in a study of blood T cell repertoires in COVID-19. The data were produced by immunoSEQ multiplex PCR, yet TCRdb's version contains in-frame clones alone and is incomplete. The table records around 270,000 clones, approximately 90% of them present only once. The source material was peripheral blood. All receptors derive from a man aged 40-49 years with acute or convalescent COVID-19. The CDR3 runs from the conserved cysteine through the conserved F or W. A D gene is named only where the DNA matches it firmly. Clone size is not always given. Where it is, it says once, few, many or a class for expanded clones.

D: .
V: TRBV7-8
J: TRBJ2-1
size: .
CDR3: CASSLRRDFYNEQFF
DNA: TGTGCCAGCAGCCTACGACGGGACTTCTACAATGAGCAGTTCTTC

D: TRBD2
V: TRBV9
J: TRBJ2-2
size: .
CDR3: CASSVRAGRPGELFF
DNA: TGTGCCAGCAGCGTAAGAGCGGGGAGGCCCGGGGAGCTGTTTTTT

D: .
V: TRBV27
J: TRBJ1-1
size: .
CDR3: CASSLVQTTEAFF
DNA: TGTGCCAGCAGTTTGGTACAGACAACTGAAGCTTTCTTT

D: TRBD1
V: TRBV5-1
J: TRBJ2-1
size: .
CDR3: CASSSTGETYNEQFF
DNA: TGCGCCAGCAGCTCCACAGGGGAAACCTACAATGAGCAGTTCTTC

D: TRBD1
V: TRBV7-8
J: TRBJ1-2
size: .
CDR3: CASSRATGDYGYTF
DNA: TGTGCCAGCAGCCGAGCCACAGGGGACTATGGCTACACCTTC

D: .
V: TRBV24-1
J: TRBJ2-1
size: .
CDR3: CATSPRTNYNEQFF
DNA: TGTGCCACCAGCCCTAGGACAAACTACAATGAGCAGTTCTTC

D: .
V: TRBV5-1
J: TRBJ1-1
size: .
CDR3: CASSLAADTEAFF
DNA: TGCGCCAGCAGCTTGGCAGCGGACACTGAAGCTTTCTTT

D: .
V: TRBV5-1
J: TRBJ1-6
size: .
CDR3: CASSLQDRGTTLHF
DNA: TGCGCCAGCAGCTTGCAGGACCGGGGGACCACCCTCCACTTT

D: TRBD1
V: TRBV6-5
J: TRBJ2-7
size: .
CDR3: CASSSGTGVYF
DNA: TGTGCCAGCAGTTCCGGGACAGGGGTGTACTTC

D: .
V: TRBV3-1/TRBV3-2
J: TRBJ2-7
size: .
CDR3: CASRLGGAYEQYF
DNA: TGTGCCAGCAGACTAGGGGGTGCCTACGAGCAGTACTTC

D: TRBD1
V: TRBV29-1
J: TRBJ2-1
size: .
CDR3: CSELDRGNEQFF
DNA: TGCAGCGAACTGGACAGGGGCAATGAGCAGTTCTTC

D: .
V: TRBV7-2
J: TRBJ2-2
size: .
CDR3: CASSLLGARNTGELFF
DNA: TGTGCCAGCAGCTTACTTGGGGCGCGGAACACCGGGGAGCTGTTTTTT

D: TRBD1
V: TRBV5-1
J: TRBJ1-5
size: .
CDR3: CASSLGGPNQPQHF
DNA: TGCGCCAGCAGCTTAGGGGGCCCCAATCAGCCCCAGCATTTT

D: TRBD1
V: TRBV10-2
J: TRBJ1-3
size: .
CDR3: CASSPSTGNGNTIYF
DNA: TGCGCCAGCAGTCCCTCGACAGGGAATGGAAACACCATATATTTT

D: .
V: TRBV6-2/TRBV6-3
J: TRBJ2-4
size: .
CDR3: CASSSGVFQGNIQYF
DNA: TGTGCCAGCAGCTCTGGGGTATTCCAGGGCAACATTCAGTACTTC

D: .
V: TRBV2
J: TRBJ2-7
size: .
CDR3: CASSRETGPSYEQYF
DNA: TGTGCCAGCAGCCGGGAAACAGGGCCATCCTACGAGCAGTACTTC

D: .
V: TRBV11-2
J: TRBJ2-3
size: .
CDR3: CASSLGVPSTDTQYF
DNA: TGTGCCAGCAGCTTAGGTGTTCCTAGCACAGATACGCAGTATTTT

D: .
V: TRBV3-1/TRBV3-2
J: TRBJ1-1
size: .
CDR3: CASSQEGASLSNTEAFF
DNA: TGTGCCAGCAGCCAAGAGGGGGCCTCCCTCTCTAACACTGAAGCTTTCTTT

D: TRBD1
V: TRBV19
J: TRBJ1-2
size: .
CDR3: CASSPLRPDRVLNYGYTF
DNA: TGTGCCAGTAGTCCCCTACGCCCGGACAGGGTCCTTAACTATGGCTACACCTTC

D: .
V: TRBV30
J: TRBJ1-1
size: .
CDR3: CAWSVPGVRAFF
DNA: TGTGCCTGGAGTGTACCAGGGGTTCGGGCTTTCTTT

D: .
V: TRBV7-6
J: TRBJ2-1
size: .
CDR3: CASSLAGSSYNEQFF
DNA: TGTGCCAGCAGCTTAGCGGGGAGCTCCTACAATGAGCAGTTCTTC

D: .
V: TRBV10-3
J: TRBJ1-2
size: .
CDR3: CAIRSDRSYGYTF
DNA: TGTGCCATCAGGTCAGACAGGAGCTATGGCTACACCTTC

D: .
V: TRBV6-5
J: TRBJ2-7
size: once
CDR3: CASSSLSTKTYEQYF
DNA: TGTGCCAGCAGTTCCCTTTCGACTAAGACCTACGAGCAGTACTTC

D: .
V: TRBV11-2
J: TRBJ2-7
size: .
CDR3: CASSLQSYEQYF
DNA: TGTGCCAGCAGCTTACAATCCTACGAGCAGTACTTC

D: .
V: TRBV5-5
J: TRBJ1-5
size: many
CDR3: CASSPQPGGRNQPQHF
DNA: TGTGCCAGCAGCCCACAACCGGGGGGGCGGAATCAGCCCCAGCATTTT

D: .
V: TRBV19
J: TRBJ1-3
size: .
CDR3: CASSYLLSGNTIYF
DNA: TGTGCCAGTAGTTACTTGCTCTCTGGAAACACCATATATTTT

D: TRBD1
V: TRBV11-2
J: TRBJ2-7
size: .
CDR3: CASSHQGQGSYEQYF
DNA: TGTGCCAGCAGCCACCAGGGACAGGGATCCTACGAGCAGTACTTC

D: .
V: TRBV24-1
J: TRBJ1-5
size: .
CDR3: CATSASGVEGQPQHF
DNA: TGTGCCACCAGTGCCTCGGGGGTAGAAGGACAGCCCCAGCATTTT

D: .
V: TRBV5-4
J: TRBJ1-2
size: .
CDR3: CASSQVAVPYGYTF
DNA: TGTGCCAGCAGCCAAGTTGCAGTTCCCTATGGCTACACCTTC